The clone carrying this T cell receptor (beta chain) has more than one count but fewer than ten. Antigen specificity is unknown. The authors ran a second PCR of about 7 to 11 cycles using a sample-barcoded 5' primer and a J-beta primer mix. Each cDNA molecule, via a template-switch adaptor with 12 random nucleotides, was tagged. A single record per CDR3 protein comes from TCRdb applying MiXCR to the 5' RACE reads. Of about 720,000 distinct CDR3 sequences in the sample, 25% were seen once. These data are taken from a study of blood T cells in healthy people across ages. Study-level points and caveats: The study found TCR beta diversity correlated strongly with naive T cell percentage.

In terms of origin and age, donors were healthy Caucasian individuals from Russia aged 6 to 90. CDR1 and CDR2 (germline): SGHAT, FQDESV (reference sequence). The CDR3 consists of 15 residues. Trimming removed 2 bases from V and 0 bases from J, with 9 bases in between. These data are also associated with another study on T cells of mothers and their children. From that second work: Three healthy Caucasian mothers, along with their six children, served as the donors.

The specimen was blood. The chain recombines TRBV11-1 with TRBJ2-3; a weak D match, TRBD2 (5 bases). The source is a boy between 5 and 17 years old in good health. For the CDR3, the DNA is TGTGCCAGCAGCTTAAACGGCGGGAGCACAGATACGCAGTATTTT. Translated: CASSLNGGSTDTQYF.